The 22 T cell receptor beta chains listed next were all sequenced from one sample in a study of response to subunit inactivated influenza vaccine. TCRdb re-called the RT-PCR reads with MiXCR, one entry per CDR3 protein. The data show hundreds of thousands of distinct CDR3 sequences, approximately 11% seen once. Sequencing used PBMCs from blood, obtained around seven weeks after vaccination. All receptors derive from a man aged 50-59 years who received an inactivated influenza vaccine.

This clonotype was detected only a few times. The chain couples TRBV5-1 to TRBJ1-1; D unclear. The CDR3 is made up of 15 amino acids. Germline lookup yields CDR1 SGHRS and CDR2 YFSETQ. Trimming took off 0 bases at V and 0 bases at J, with 9 bases between the two ends. Here the CDR3 reads CASSLALQMNTEAFF. DNA of the CDR3: TGCGCCAGCAGCTTGGCCTTACAGATGAACACTGAAGCTTTCTTT.

This clonotype has ten or more counts. This chain links TRBV12-3 or TRBV12-4 with TRBJ2-7, with no clear D. The CDR3 sequence is 14 residues long. The V end was cut by 6 bases, the J end by 2 bases, with 14 bases between. The CDR3 region has the DNA TGTGCCAGCAGGCCCGAAGCAGAGACCTACGAGCAGTACTTC. This codes for CASRPEAETYEQYF.

In this sample, this clonotype turned up many times. The chain has TRBV7-9 and TRBJ2-5; 7 positions agree with TRBD1. Germline V gene sequence: CDR1 SEHNR, CDR2 FQNEAQ (reference sequence). The CDR3 sequence is 15 residues long. J was trimmed by 4 bases and V by 0 bases; bases with no gene match: 5. The CDR3 nucleotides read TGTGCCAGCAGCTTAGCACAGGGGTCGGGAGAGACCCAGTACTTC. It specifies CASSLAQGSGETQYF.

This clonotype was recorded at least ten times. The chain links TRBV10-3 to TRBJ1-1; D remains unclear. CDR1 is ENHRY, CDR2 SYGVKD, per germline. CDR3 length equals 13 residues. V lost 11 bases, J lost 1 base, and 14 bases lay in between. The CDR3 sequence: CAARGVGNTEAFF. CDR3 nucleotide sequence: TGTGCCGCCCGCGGCGTAGGGAACACTGAAGCTTTCTTT.

This clonotype was seen more than once but under ten times. This chain links TRBV4-1 with TRBJ2-7; D may be TRBD1 (5 bases). V was pared by 0 bases and J by 1 base, with 10 bases between. Germline CDR1 MGHRA, CDR2 YSYEKL. The CDR3 covers 15 residues. The CDR3 coding sequence is TGCGCCAGCAGCCAAGAAAGGGGCAGATCCTACGAGCAGTACTTC. Its protein is CASSQERGRSYEQYF.

The CDR3 DNA reads as TGCAGTGCTAGACGACTAGCGGGGGAGTACGAGCAGTACTTC. Encoded protein: CSARRLAGEYEQYF. The rearrangement links TRBV20-1 to TRBJ2-7; 12 positions agree with TRBD2. The CDR3 consists of 14 residues. Losses at the gene ends were 2 bases for V and 4 bases for J; bases not matched to a gene: 3. Germline V lookup: CDR1 DFQATT, CDR2 SNEGSKA (reference sequence).

In its sample, this clonotype was seen a few times. V and J are TRBV6-5 and TRBJ2-2, with 7 bases matching TRBD2. Germline CDR1 MNHEY, CDR2 SVGAGI. The CDR3 is 15 amino acids. Trimming took 0 bases from V and 6 from J; bases not matched to a gene: 4. CDR3 nucleotide sequence: TGTGCCAGCAGTTACTCAGCTAGCGGAGCCGGGGAGCTGTTTTTT. This sequence encodes CASSYSASGAGELFF.

This clonotype was recorded at least ten times. The CDR3 bases are TGCAGCGCAGGCAATGATAACGGCCTGTTTTTT. Its protein product is CSAGNDNGLFF. The chain has TRBV29-1 and TRBJ2-2; unclear D gene. The germline V gene has CDR1 SQVTM and CDR2 ANQGSEA. The CDR3 consists of 11 residues. Trimming stripped 7 bases from V and 14 bases from J, with 17 bases between.

This clonotype was seen a handful of times. The chain carries TRBV7-2 and TRBJ2-5, with 9 bases that match TRBD2. Germline CDR1 is SGHTA and CDR2 is FQGNSA. CDR3 length equals 15 residues. The V and J ends lost 1 base and 4 bases, in that order; junction bases with no gene match: 4. The CDR3 loop is CASSLVEAGGETQYF. The CDR3 nucleotides are TGTGCCAGCAGCTTAGTAGAAGCGGGAGGAGAGACCCAGTACTTC.

This clonotype showed up just a few times. The gene calls are TRBV15 and TRBJ2-1; 8 bases are a match to TRBD2. The CDR3 is 16 residues long. The V and J ends lost 0 bases and 7 bases, in that order; junction bases with no gene match: 8. Per germline, CDR1 LNHNV and CDR2 YYDKDF (reference sequence). This CDR3 reads CATSRDREGLWNEQFF. In DNA, the CDR3 is TGTGCCACCAGCAGAGACCGGGAGGGCCTCTGGAATGAGCAGTTCTTC.

The chain has TRBV20-1 and TRBJ1-5; the D gene is possibly TRBD1 (6 bases). CDR1 is DFQATT, CDR2 SNEGSKA, per germline (reference sequence). V was cut by 0 bases and J by 3 bases, with 15 bases left in between. The length of the CDR3 is 16 residues. The CDR3 bases are TGCAGTGCTAGAGATCCGGGTGGGGGGCTCAATCAGCCCCAGCATTTT. Amino acids: CSARDPGGGLNQPQHF.

This clonotype appeared a few times. V is TRBV28 and J is TRBJ2-5; D is perhaps TRBD1 (6 bases). The CDR3 contains 14 residues. Germline V lookup: CDR1 MDHEN, CDR2 SYDVKM. V lost 6 bases, J lost 5 bases, and 16 bases lay in between. The CDR3 DNA reads as TGTGCCAGCAGCCTGGGCGGACAGCGGGAGACCCAGTACTTC. Its protein product is CASSLGGQRETQYF.

This clonotype has a handful of counts. The chain uses TRBV7-2 and TRBJ1-1; TRBD1 matches at 7 bases. V dropped 0 bases and J dropped 6; count of bases not matched to a gene: 7. The CDR3 has 15 residues. Germline V gene lookup returns CDR1 SGHTA and CDR2 FQGNSA. The CDR3: CASSLAVGTGAEAFF. CDR3 in DNA: TGTGCCAGCAGCTTAGCGGTCGGCACAGGGGCTGAAGCTTTCTTT.

In its sample, this clonotype was seen a few times. The chain has TRBV6-1 and TRBJ2-5; 9 bases map to TRBD2. The CDR3 sequence is 16 residues long. V trimming: 5 bases; J trimming: 1 base; junction bases outside the gene matches: 8. CDR1 MNHNS and CDR2 SASEGT come from the germline V gene. Here the CDR3 reads CASSRPSGEFQETQYF. CDR3 in DNA: TGTGCCAGCAGTCGCCCTAGCGGGGAGTTCCAAGAGACCCAGTACTTC.

This clonotype was seen repeatedly, ten times or more. This chain joins TRBV25-1 and TRBJ2-1; a weak D match, TRBD2 (7 bases). V lost 5 bases to trimming and J lost 4 bases, with 18 bases between them. The CDR3 extends over 16 amino acids. Germline values: CDR1 MGHDK, CDR2 SYGVNS. CDR3: CASSWGGTPQYNEQFF. CDR3 bases: TGTGCCAGCAGTTGGGGGGGGACACCGCAGTACAATGAGCAGTTCTTC. Variable domain in full (rest from reference TRBV25-1 and TRBJ2-1): EADIYQTPRYLVIGTGKKITLECSQTMGHDKMYWYQQDPGMELHLIHYSYGVNSTEKGDLSSESTVSRIRTEHFPLTLESARPSHTSQYLCASSWGGTPQYNEQFFGPGTRLTVL.

For the CDR3, the DNA is TGCGCCAGCAGCCAATCCGGGTTACACATGAACGGGGAGCTGTTTTTT. It specifies CASSQSGLHMNGELFF. The chain is built from TRBV5-1 and TRBJ2-2; no definite D call. The length of the CDR3 is 16 residues. Germline V gene sequence: CDR1 SGHRS, CDR2 YFSETQ. V lost 4 bases and J lost 7, with 20 bases in between.

The sample holds a few counts of this clonotype. V is TRBV12-3 or TRBV12-4 and J is TRBJ1-1; perhaps TRBD1 as D (5 bases). This CDR3 has 14 amino acids. Trimming removed 5 bases from V and 1 base from J, with 11 bases in between. In nucleotides, the CDR3 is TGTGCCAGCAGTCCCGGGGCGGCGAACACTGAAGCTTTCTTT. Encoded protein: CASSPGAANTEAFF.

The table lists this clonotype with many counts. This chain connects TRBV11-2 to TRBJ2-1; D is ambiguous. V lost 1 base and J 5 bases, leaving 6 bases between the germline ends. Germline V gives CDR1 SGHAT, CDR2 FQNNGV. This CDR3 has 13 amino acids. The CDR3 reads CASSLGRNNEQFF. The CDR3 nucleotides are TGTGCCAGCAGCTTAGGGAGAAACAATGAGCAGTTCTTC.

This clonotype was seen more than once but under ten times. V is TRBV29-1 and J is TRBJ1-1; a possible D gene is TRBD1 (5 bases). The length of the CDR3 is 12 residues. V lost 4 bases and J lost 5, with 11 bases in between. Germline V lookup: CDR1 SQVTM, CDR2 ANQGSEA. CDR3 amino acids: CSVAGDWTEAFF. The DNA for the CDR3 is TGCAGCGTTGCGGGGGACTGGACTGAAGCTTTCTTT.

The chain uses TRBV20-1 and TRBJ1-2, with 7 bases fitting TRBD1. The CDR3 is 13 residues long. The germline CDR1 and CDR2 sequences are DFQATT and SNEGSKA (reference sequence). V was clipped by 6 bases and J by 6 bases; unmatched bases: 10. The CDR3 nucleotides read TGCAGTGCGCCAAGGGGGCTAGAGGATGGCTACACCTTC. Amino acid sequence: CSAPRGLEDGYTF.

This clonotype was counted many times. The chain carries TRBV9 and TRBJ2-1; TRBD2 matches at 11 bases. With V trimmed by 4 bases and J by 9 bases, 12 bases remained unmatched. The CDR3 runs to 16 residues. Per the germline V gene, CDR1 is SGDLS and CDR2 is YYNGEE. CDR3 coding DNA: TGTGCCAGCAGCTCTTCGGGTAGCGGGAGGGCCAGTGAGCAGTTCTTC. This encodes CASSSSGSGRASEQFF.

This chain links TRBV7-2 with TRBJ1-5, with D maybe TRBD1 (5 bases). CDR3 length equals 15 residues. Germline V gene sequence: CDR1 SGHTA, CDR2 FQGNSA. Trimming shortened V by 2 bases and J by 4 bases, and 12 bases separated the two germline ends. The CDR3 DNA reads TGTGCCAGCAGCTTACTAGGGGATCCTAATCAGCCCCAGCATTTT. Encoded protein: CASSLLGDPNQPQHF.